The 19 T cell receptor beta chains presented below share a single source sample, sequenced in a study of blood T cell repertoires in COVID-19. This table comes from immunoSEQ multiplex PCR, and its TCRdb copy is limited to in-frame clones, with some not included. The data show around 260,000 clones, roughly 89% seen once. Source material: peripheral blood. The receptor set was obtained from a middle-aged woman who had recovered from COVID-19.

The V gene is TRBV19, the J gene TRBJ1-2; D might be TRBD1 (5 bases). The CDR3 sequence is 13 residues long. CDR1 is LNHDA and CDR2 is SQIVND in the germline V gene (reference sequence). V was shortened by 6 bases and J by 1 base, with 9 bases between the two germline ends. The CDR3 DNA is TGTGCCAGTAGCTCTCAGGGTAACTATGGCTACACCTTC. This codes for CASSSQGNYGYTF.

The V gene is TRBV25-1, the J gene TRBJ2-5; 7 nucleotides agree with TRBD2. The CDR3 consists of 13 residues. The germline CDR1 and CDR2 sequences are MGHDK and SYGVNS. J gave up 5 bases and V 4 bases, and 4 bases lay outside the gene matches. Here the CDR3 DNA reads TGTGCCAGCAGTGCGGCGGGAGCGGAGACCCAGTACTTC. Its protein product is CASSAAGAETQYF.

As for this clone: The same CDR3 can be traced to other DNA sequences in this sample. The rearrangement joins TRBV12-3 or TRBV12-4 to TRBJ1-2; 7 positions match TRBD1. The CDR3 sequence is 13 residues long. J was trimmed by 8 bases and V by 3 bases; bases with no gene match: 6. The DNA of the CDR3 is TGTGCCAGCAGTTTTGAGGGGGCAGGAGGCTACACCTTC. This sequence encodes CASSFEGAGGYTF.

V usage is TRBV18 and J usage is TRBJ2-1; 11 bases line up with TRBD2. This CDR3 spans 18 amino acids. Per the germline V gene, CDR1 is KGHSH and CDR2 is LQKENI. V was clipped by 1 base and J by 7 bases; unmatched bases: 12. The CDR3 DNA reads TGTGCCAGCTCACCACAAGCGATAGCGGGAGGGAAGGGAAATGAGCAGTTCTTC. Translated, it gives CASSPQAIAGGKGNEQFF.

The chain recombines TRBV6-1 with TRBJ2-6; weak D call: TRBD1 (6 bases). Trimming cost V 1 base and J 0 bases, with 10 bases left between them. Germline V gene data show CDR1 as MNHNS and CDR2 as SASEGT. The CDR3 runs 17 residues. The CDR3 loop reads CASSEGTGISGANVLTF. The CDR3 coding sequence is TGTGCCAGCAGTGAAGGCACAGGGATCTCTGGGGCCAACGTCCTGACTTTC.

The chain has TRBV9 and TRBJ2-3, with 9 bases aligning to TRBD2. CDR1 SGDLS and CDR2 YYNGEE come from the germline V gene. The ends lost 0 bases at V and 14 bases at J; junction bases unmatched: 22. This CDR3 is 18 amino acids long. The DNA for the CDR3 is TGTGCCAGCAGCGTAGCGGGAGGGGGGGCTAGCGGGATTACCCCCCCGTATTTT. Residues: CASSVAGGGASGITPPYF. The whole variable domain, remainder taken from reference TRBV9 and TRBJ2-3, is DSGVTQTPKHLITATGQRVTLRCSPRSGDLSVYWYQQSLDQGLQFLIQYYNGEERAKGNILERFSAQQFPDLHSELNLSSLELGDSALYFCASSVAGGGASGITPPYFGPGTRLTVL.

The CDR3 region has the DNA TGTGCCAGCTCACCCCCAGGAGGAGTCGGCACAGATACGCAGTATTTT. It translates to CASSPPGGVGTDTQYF. The chain is built from TRBV18 and TRBJ2-3; D possibly corresponds to TRBD2 (5 bases). Germline CDR1 is KGHSH and CDR2 is LQKENI. This CDR3 comprises 16 residues. Between the trimmed V and J ends, which lost 3 bases and 1 base, there was a span of 14 bases.

The chain carries TRBV9 and TRBJ1-1; D is perhaps TRBD1 (6 bases). Trimming left V 7 bases short and J 0 bases short, with 7 bases between. The germline CDR1 and CDR2 sequences are SGDLS and YYNGEE. The CDR3 loop spans 12 amino acids. CDR3: CASQGLNTEAFF. The CDR3 nucleotides read TGTGCCAGCCAGGGGCTGAACACTGAAGCTTTCTTT.

V and J are TRBV29-1 and TRBJ2-7; D may be TRBD1 (6 bases). V lost 4 bases, J lost 3 bases, and 13 bases lay in between. The CDR3 runs to 13 residues. The germline V gene has CDR1 SQVTM and CDR2 ANQGSEA. The CDR3 region is CSVVREGGYEQYF. CDR3 DNA: TGCAGCGTTGTTCGGGAAGGGGGCTACGAGCAGTACTTC.

This clone was observed a single time. The V call is TRBV12-3 or TRBV12-4, the J call TRBJ2-7, with D possibly matching TRBD2 (6 bases). This CDR3 spans 13 amino acids. Trimming removed 8 bases at V and 2 bases at J, with 13 bases between. The CDR3 protein is CASALGGTYEQYF. Here the CDR3 DNA reads TGTGCCAGCGCTCTGGGAGGTACCTACGAGCAGTACTTC.

The chain is built from TRBV6-5 and TRBJ1-2; D might be TRBD1 (6 bases). The CDR3 covers 15 residues. With 5 bases removed from V and 4 bases from J, the gap between germline ends came to 17 bases. Germline V gene data show CDR1 as MNHEY and CDR2 as SVGAGI. The CDR3 DNA is TGTGCCAGCAGTCCGAGGGGGACATACGGCTATGGCTACACCTTC. Its translation: CASSPRGTYGYGYTF.

The V call is TRBV5-1, the J call TRBJ2-7, with 11 bases lining up with TRBD2. V lost 3 bases, J lost 2 bases, and 1 base stayed unmatched. Germline values: CDR1 SGHRS, CDR2 YFSETQ. The CDR3 runs to 14 residues. CDR3 residues: CASSWGLAAYEQYF. The CDR3 DNA reads TGCGCCAGCAGCTGGGGACTAGCGGCCTACGAGCAGTACTTC.

In regard to this clone: Other DNA sequences of this sample code for an identical CDR3. V gene TRBV11-1 combines with J gene TRBJ2-2, with no clear D. The germline V gene has CDR1 SGHAT and CDR2 FQDESV (reference sequence). This CDR3 is 13 amino acids long. V dropped 4 bases and J dropped 7 bases, with 10 bases sitting between them. CDR3 nucleotides: TGTGCCAGCAGCTCCGACTGGAGCGGGGAGCTGTTTTTT. As protein: CASSSDWSGELFF. The full variable domain, its missing parts supplied by reference TRBV11-1 and TRBJ2-2, is EAEVAQSPRYKITEKSQAVAFWCDPISGHATLYWYRQILGQGPELLVQFQDESVVDDSQLPKDRFSAERLKGVDSTLKIQPAELGDSAMYLCASSSDWSGELFFGEGSRLTVL.

The chain recombines TRBV6-4 with TRBJ2-1; possibly TRBD2 for D (5 bases). The V end was cut by 3 bases, the J end by 0 bases, with 9 bases between. CDR1 and CDR2 (germline): MRHNA, SNTAGT. The CDR3 spans 15 residues. The CDR3 loop reads CASSEETNSYNEQFF. CDR3 sequence (DNA): TGTGCCAGCAGTGAGGAGACTAACTCCTACAATGAGCAGTTCTTC.

This clone was seen just once. The rearrangement uses TRBV2 and TRBJ2-7; TRBD1 aligns across 7 bases. Germline CDR1 is SNHLY and CDR2 is FYNNEI. The V segment lost 8 bases and the J segment 3 bases; nucleotides outside the gene matches: 7. The CDR3 totals 13 residues. The CDR3: CASGTRDSYEQYF. Written as DNA, the CDR3 is TGTGCCAGCGGGACCCGGGACAGCTACGAGCAGTACTTC.

The chain couples TRBV6-1 to TRBJ2-7; D is possibly TRBD1 (6 bases). The CDR3 covers 17 residues. The germline V and J ends were trimmed by 1 base and 1 base, with 17 bases remaining between them. The germline V gene encodes CDR1 MNHNS and CDR2 SASEGT. DNA of the CDR3: TGTGCCAGCAGTGAAGGTCTTAGCAGGGGATCTTCCTACGAGCAGTACTTC. Translating gives CASSEGLSRGSSYEQYF.

This clone was seen only a few times. This chain links TRBV11-2 with TRBJ2-2, with 12 bases identical to TRBD2. Germline-derived CDR1 and CDR2 are SGHAT and FQNNGV. Germline trimming cut 1 base from V and 4 bases from J; bases unmatched to any gene: 7. The CDR3 totals 18 residues. CDR3 sequence reads: CASSLGASGRAVTGELFF. In DNA, the CDR3 is TGTGCCAGCAGCTTAGGCGCTAGCGGGAGGGCGGTCACCGGGGAGCTGTTTTTT.

In its sample, this clone was seen once. The chain links TRBV3-1 (or the pseudogene TRBV3-2) to TRBJ2-7; the D gene is possibly TRBD1 (6 bases). The germline gives CDR1 LGHDT, CDR2 YNNKEL (reference sequence). The CDR3 covers 14 residues. Trimming pared 2 bases from V and 7 bases from J, leaving 15 bases between. The CDR3 bases are TGTGCCAGCAGCCAAACCGACAGGTCGGGAGAGCAGTACTTC. Translating gives CASSQTDRSGEQYF.

The chain links TRBV30 to TRBJ2-7, with 16 nucleotides matching TRBD2. Germline lookup yields CDR1 GTSNPN and CDR2 SVGIG (reference sequence). The CDR3 sequence is 18 residues long. The J segment lost 2 bases and the V segment lost 1 base, leaving 8 bases of the junction unmatched. CDR3 loop: CAWSGGTSGRVMAYEQYF. The CDR3 coding sequence is TGTGCCTGGAGTGGCGGGACTAGCGGGAGGGTAATGGCCTACGAGCAGTACTTC.